This section outlines one T cell receptor beta chain sequence together with its context. TCRdb's table, derived via immunoSEQ multiplex PCR, lists solely in-frame clones and lacks some. The data show some 64,000 clones, 80% to 85% seen once. The sample belongs to a study of blood T cell repertoires in COVID-19. V gave up 11 bases and J gave up 8 bases, with 18 bases separating them. The CDR3 runs 13 residues. Germline CDR1 SGHTA, CDR2 FQGNSA. The genes are TRBV7-2 and TRBJ1-4, with a tentative D call TRBD1 (6 bases). This sequence was found in a man aged 60 to 75 with COVID-19, enrolled during active disease. The sequenced material came from peripheral blood. CDR3 nucleotides: TGTGCCGGGGGGGGGCAGACGCGAGAAAAACTGTTTTTT. Translated, it gives CAGGGQTREKLFF.